The sequence of this TCR beta chain was determined in a study of T cells after yellow fever vaccination. TCRdb re-called the 5' RACE reads through MiXCR, storing one row per CDR3 protein. This sample yields 300,000 or so distinct CDR3 sequences, of which about 10% are seen a single time; approximately 3.3% belongs to the top ten. Sequencing used CD4+ T cells sorted from PBMCs, obtained 5 days after the yellow fever booster vaccination. The clonotype comes from a man between 18 and 29 years old who received the YFV17D yellow fever vaccine.

CDR3 region: CATGRDLNTGELFF. In DNA form, the CDR3 reads TGTGCCACCGGCCGGGACCTAAACACCGGGGAGCTGTTTTTT. V is TRBV15 and J is TRBJ2-2; D possibly uses TRBD1 or TRBD2 (5 bases each). In germline, CDR1 is LNHNV, CDR2 YYDKDF (reference sequence). The CDR3 runs 14 residues. V was shortened by 8 bases and J by 2 bases, with 12 bases between the two germline ends.